The T cell receptor (beta chain) described here comes from a study of T cell responses to AZD1222 COVID-19 vaccine. The overall study: Pooling was applied to second doses at about 4 or about 12 weeks.

Germline V gives CDR1 SGHDT, CDR2 YYEEEE. V shed 4 bases and J 8 bases; nucleotides not matched to a gene: 11. This CDR3 spans 14 amino acids. The assay was immunoSEQ multiplex PCR, and TCRdb's table has in-frame clones only and misses some. The data contain some 110,000 clones, about four fifths of them singletons. Concerning this clone: Its antigen is still unknown.

The study, taken as a whole, reports: Dominant at 160-218 and 743-854, vaccine-associated CD4 TCRs also spanned spike. Reportedly, nearly half of unique spike TCRs recognized epitopes outside B.1.351/B.1.1.7 mutations. Donors were mostly white British, more females; clonal diversity possibly underestimated.

The sequence came from an adult in good health. This material consisted of peripheral blood, taken on day 0 of AZD1222 vaccination. The chain carries TRBV5-6 and TRBJ1-2; 7 bases fit TRBD1. This CDR3 is CASSPRGGGDGYTF. The CDR3 DNA follows: TGTGCCAGCAGCCCGCGGGGAGGGGGCGACGGCTACACCTTC.